The 17 T cell receptor beta chains below were found in one sample sequenced in a study of blood T cell repertoires in COVID-19. Sequenced by immunoSEQ multiplex PCR; TCRdb stores in-frame clones only, minus some. The sample contains nearly 110,000 clones, about 80% of which appear only once. Source material: peripheral blood. All receptors come from an older woman with acute or convalescent COVID-19.

The chain has TRBV6-5 and TRBJ2-7; 11 nucleotides match TRBD1. The CDR3 has 15 amino acids. Germline lookup yields CDR1 MNHEY and CDR2 SVGAGI. Trimming at V came to 6 bases and at J to 2 bases, leaving 6 bases not matched to a gene. The CDR3 reads CASRSDRGPPYEQYF. Written as DNA, the CDR3 is TGTGCCAGCAGATCGGACAGGGGGCCCCCCTACGAGCAGTACTTC.

This chain joins TRBV6-5 and TRBJ1-2, with no clear D. With 1 base removed from V and 5 bases from J, the gap between germline ends came to 17 bases. The CDR3 is 16 amino acids. Germline V CDR1 and CDR2: MNHEY, SVGAGI. CDR3 sequence (DNA): TGTGCCAGCAGTTACTTGGCACAAACTAGGGAATATGGCTACACCTTC. This translates into CASSYLAQTREYGYTF.

The gene calls are TRBV7-9 and TRBJ1-3; maybe TRBD1 (6 bases). The length of the CDR3 is 15 residues. Trimming shortened V by 4 bases and J by 0 bases, and 10 bases separated the two germline ends. Germline V gene sequence: CDR1 SEHNR, CDR2 FQNEAQ (reference sequence). As DNA, the CDR3 is TGTGCCAGCAGCTCCACAGGGAGCTCTGGAAACACCATATATTTT. It yields the protein CASSSTGSSGNTIYF.

The chain uses TRBV9 and TRBJ2-2; 7 nucleotides agree with TRBD1. Germline CDR1 and CDR2: SGDLS and YYNGEE. The CDR3 loop spans 15 amino acids. J was trimmed by 1 base and V by 4 bases; bases with no gene match: 4. As DNA, the CDR3 is TGTGCCAGCAGCCAAGGGGGCAGGAACACCGGGGAGCTGTTTTTT. Its translation: CASSQGGRNTGELFF.

The chain combines TRBV18 with TRBJ2-1; 12 bases are shared with TRBD2. Germline CDR1 is KGHSH and CDR2 is LQKENI. Trimming removed 0 bases from V and 5 bases from J; junction bases left unmatched: 5. This CDR3 is built from 17 residues. The CDR3 region is CASSPPKLAGGDNEQFF. The CDR3 DNA is TGTGCCAGCTCACCACCAAAACTAGCGGGAGGTGACAATGAGCAGTTCTTC.

This chain links TRBV18 with TRBJ2-5, with 9 bases matching TRBD2. This CDR3 comprises 16 residues. From germline, CDR1 is KGHSH and CDR2 LQKENI. Trimming cost V 3 bases and J 5 bases; bases outside gene matches: 10. In DNA form, the CDR3 reads TGTGCCAGCTCACCCTTCCAGCGGGGGGCCGAGGAGACCCAGTACTTC. Its translation is CASSPFQRGAEETQYF. Based on the CDR3 plus reference TRBV18 and TRBJ2-5, the full variable domain is NAGVMQNPRHLVRRRGQEARLRCSPMKGHSHVYWYRQLPEEGLKFMVYLQKENIIDESGMPKERFSAEFPKEGPSILRIQQVVRGDSAAYFCASSPFQRGAEETQYFGPGTRLLVL.

This clone was seen just once. The chain uses TRBV9 and TRBJ2-5, with D possibly being TRBD2 (6 bases). V was shortened by 4 bases and J by 0 bases, with 13 bases between the two germline ends. Germline V gives CDR1 SGDLS, CDR2 YYNGEE. This CDR3 contains 15 residues. CDR3 in DNA: TGTGCCAGCAGCCCCCGAGGAGGGGACCAAGAGACCCAGTACTTC. Encoded protein: CASSPRGGDQETQYF.

J is TRBJ2-5 and V is TRBV5-4; D ambiguous. Germline V CDR1 and CDR2: SGHNT, YYREEE (reference sequence). There are 18 residues in the CDR3. V was shortened by 3 bases and J by 0 bases, with 21 bases between the two germline ends. CDR3 coding DNA: TGTGCCAGCAGCTCATCCCTGAGGTCTGGTCAAAACCAAGAGACCCAGTACTTC. This sequence encodes CASSSSLRSGQNQETQYF.

The chain recombines TRBV5-1 with TRBJ2-6; D might be TRBD1 (5 bases). Germline loops: CDR1 SGHRS, CDR2 YFSETQ. The ends were cut back, 4 bases at V and 0 bases at J, with 14 bases in the middle. CDR3 length equals 17 residues. This CDR3 is CASSQTAVSSGANVLTF. CDR3 in DNA: TGCGCCAGCAGCCAGACAGCCGTAAGCTCTGGGGCCAACGTCCTGACTTTC. The whole variable domain, filled in from reference TRBV5-1 and TRBJ2-6, reads KAGVTQTPRYLIKTRGQQVTLSCSPISGHRSVSWYQQTPGQGLQFLFEYFSETQRNKGNFPGRFSGRQFSNSRSEMNVSTLELGDSALYLCASSQTAVSSGANVLTFGAGSRLTVL.

The chain has TRBV2 and TRBJ2-6, with a weak D call TRBD1 (6 bases). Trimming pared 5 bases from V and 0 bases from J, leaving 11 bases between. CDR3 length: 16 amino acids. Germline CDR1 reads SNHLY; CDR2 reads FYNNEI. CDR3 in DNA: TGTGCCAGCAGTCCAGGACAGATCTCTGGGGCCAACGTCCTGACTTTC. Its translation: CASSPGQISGANVLTF. Full variable domain (remainder filled in from reference TRBV2 and TRBJ2-6): EPEVTQTPSHQVTQMGQEVILRCVPISNHLYFYWYRQILGQKVEFLVSFYNNEISEKSEIFDDQFSVERPDGSNFTLKIRSTKLEDSAMYFCASSPGQISGANVLTFGAGSRLTVL.

The V and J genes are TRBV5-1 and TRBJ2-3; a weak D match, TRBD2 (5 bases). The germline V and J ends were trimmed by 0 bases and 0 bases, with 11 bases remaining between them. The CDR3 consists of 16 residues. Germline V gene sequence: CDR1 SGHRS, CDR2 YFSETQ. The CDR3 bases are TGCGCCAGCAGCTTGGAAATGAGGGCTAGCACAGATACGCAGTATTTT. This translates into CASSLEMRASTDTQYF.

The V and J genes are TRBV4-2 and TRBJ1-3; 11 bases map to TRBD1. The germline CDR1 and CDR2 sequences are LGHNA and YNFKEQ. The junction had 11 bases not matched to a gene; V was cut back by 4 bases and J by 3 bases. The CDR3 has 18 residues. The CDR3, as DNA: TGTGCCAGCAGCCTCGAACCCGGACAGGGGGCAGGTGGAAACACCATATATTTT. This gives the protein CASSLEPGQGAGGNTIYF.

A word on this clone: This specimen includes other DNA sequences encoding the same CDR3. The CDR3 bases are TGTGCCAGCAGTGACCTTAGCAATCAGCCCCAGCATTTT. It encodes CASSDLSNQPQHF. The V gene is TRBV6-1, the J gene TRBJ1-5; D uncertain. This CDR3 spans 13 amino acids. Germline CDR1 reads MNHNS; CDR2 reads SASEGT. The V end lost 3 bases, the J end lost 0 bases, and 3 bases lay between the germline ends.

The table lists this clone with a count of one. V usage is TRBV2 and J usage is TRBJ1-4; 7 bases agree with TRBD1. Germline V gene sequence: CDR1 SNHLY, CDR2 FYNNEI. Losses at the gene ends were 8 bases for V and 3 bases for J; bases not matched to a gene: 3. The CDR3 loop spans 13 amino acids. CDR3 bases: TGTGCCAGCTCCGGGACAGCTAATGAAAAACTGTTTTTT. This codes for CASSGTANEKLFF.

The chain recombines TRBV3-1 (or the pseudogene TRBV3-2) with TRBJ2-3, with D perhaps matching TRBD2 (7 bases). Germline assignment: CDR1 LGHDT and CDR2 YNNKEL (reference sequence). Trimming shortened V by 2 bases and J by 6 bases, and 9 bases separated the two germline ends. CDR3 length: 13 amino acids. The CDR3 here is CASSQRGGDTQYF. CDR3 in DNA: TGTGCCAGCAGCCAAAGGGGGGGGGATACGCAGTATTTT.

The chain has TRBV11-2 and TRBJ1-4; the match to TRBD1 covers 7 bases. This CDR3 spans 14 amino acids. From germline, CDR1 is SGHAT and CDR2 FQNNGV. V shed 4 bases and J 6 bases; nucleotides not matched to a gene: 5. This chain's CDR3 is CASSSRGEDEKLFF. The CDR3 coding sequence is TGTGCCAGCAGCTCCAGGGGGGAGGATGAAAAACTGTTTTTT.

The CDR3 spells CATSRPTDRGREQYF. In DNA, the CDR3 is TGTGCCACCAGCCGACCAACAGACAGGGGGCGCGAGCAGTACTTC. The chain carries TRBV15 and TRBJ2-7; TRBD1 agrees at 10 bases. The V gene end was trimmed by 5 bases and the J gene end by 6 bases; junction bases not matched to a gene: 10. CDR3 length: 15 amino acids. The germline V gene encodes CDR1 LNHNV and CDR2 YYDKDF (reference sequence). The full variable domain, in which reference TRBV15 and TRBJ2-7 provide the parts outside the CDR3, is DAMVIQNPRYQVTQFGKPVTLSCSQTLNHNVMYWYQQKSSQAPKLLFHYYDKDFNNEADTPDNFQSRRPNTSFCFLDIRSPGLGDTAMYLCATSRPTDRGREQYFGPGTRLTVT.